This T cell receptor (beta chain) was found in a study of T cells in localized non-small cell lung cancer (dated by TCRdb to about 2020). Turning to the overall study: T cell repertoires of 200 to 250 early-stage NSCLC patients were analyzed, with tumors being compared against uninvolved tumor-adjacent lungs. The cohort consisted of roughly 240 treatment-naive NSCLC patients whose localized lung tumors had been resected. NSCLC patients had a mean age of roughly 64 years, and around 140 were male and over 85 female.

As concerns this clone: Its antigen specificity is not known. Base qualities were left out, and no much larger clone turns up one base away.

At diagnosis, peripheral blood, uninvolved tumor-adjacent lung and tumor were collected and stored as a combination of fresh-frozen and FFPE material. For TCR repertoire profiling, blood samples were analyzed as peripheral blood mononuclear cells. CDR1 and CDR2, looked up from the germline V gene, are LGHNT and FRNRAP. Counted from cysteine to phenylalanine, this CDR3 has 14 amino acids. Only the CDR3 DNA stays, 42 bases, in frame from base 1. Trimming costs V 1 base and J 5 bases, and their ends lie 11 bases apart. The immunoSEQ Assay was used to sequence TCR beta CDR3 regions from DNA. Per the original workflow: To compute T cell density, TCR beta template counts were normalized to usable DNA, which was estimated by amplifying housekeeping genes. Richness was estimated using the preseqR package, with extrapolation to 400,000 templates for PBMC samples and to 120,000 templates for tissue samples. Clonality was taken to be one minus Pielou's evenness. Tissue-enriched TCRs were identified through differential abundance testing performed on productive amino-acid clonotypes, with a minimum total count of 5 and an alpha of 0.1. The Jaccard Index and the Morisita Overlap Index were used to measure repertoire overlap between compartments. TCR beta CDR3s were clustered by GLIPH together with public tetramer-defined viral CDR3s, and at least three viral sequences plus V-gene enrichment were required for viral motifs. TCRdb retrieved this table from immuneACCESS and kept in-frame rearrangements only. Not all clones are present; in checked studies, unresolved V genes account for under half, and no reason is known for the remainder. Clone size and V and J calls were adopted from that table, with D and trimming inferred from the DNA. Present in this sample are over 15,000 clones, about 90% of which were seen just once. Less than 3% of the sample is taken by the ten largest.

Findings and caveats that apply to the study as a whole: Because multi-region sequencing of the tumors was not done, intratumor heterogeneity could not be ruled out. Longer overall survival was associated with higher T cell density in blood, whereas shorter survival was associated with higher clonality in adjacent lung. Uninvolved tumor-adjacent lung showed the highest T cell clonality, higher than tumor, which suggests more focused antigenic responses in the uninvolved tumor-adjacent lung. Of the top 100 tumor clones, a median of 57 were detected in paired uninvolved adjacent lung; about 26 were also among that lung's top 100. Since the design was exploratory, TCR variables were selected using unadjusted p-values with no false-discovery rate correction.

Source: peripheral blood, taken before any cancer treatment. This sequence originates from a woman aged 35 to 69 with stage I lung adenocarcinoma. This chain is built from TRBV12-5 and TRBJ1-1; the D gene is perhaps TRBD1, on 5 matching bases. This receptor carries the CDR3 CASGLAAQGTEAFF. In nucleotide form, the sequence is TGTGCTAGTGGTTTGGCAGCTCAGGGAACTGAAGCTTTCTTT. Full variable domain (CDR3 extended with the reference TRBV12-5 and TRBJ1-1 proteins): DARVTQTPRHKVTEMGQEVTMRCQPILGHNTVFWYRQTMMQGLELLAYFRNRAPLDDSGMPKDRFSAEMPDATLATLKIQPSEPRDSAVYFCASGLAAQGTEAFFGQGTRLTVV.